This entry lists 10 T cell receptor beta chains sequenced from one sample in a study of T cell responses to AZD1222 COVID-19 vaccine. Generated by immunoSEQ multiplex PCR, the TCRdb table keeps only in-frame clones and is missing some. The table has under 150,000 clones, more than 85% seen once. This material consisted of peripheral blood, taken 28 days after the second AZD1222 dose. The receptors here all came from an adult who received the AZD1222 COVID-19 vaccine.

This clone was seen just once. V and J are TRBV2 and TRBJ2-5; 7 bases match TRBD1. With 5 bases clipped from V and 5 bases from J, the junction kept 8 bases outside the gene matches. From germline, CDR1 is SNHLY and CDR2 FYNNEI. The CDR3 has 14 amino acids. CDR3 sequence: CASSTGQVLETQYF. As DNA, the CDR3 is TGTGCCAGCAGTACCGGACAGGTATTGGAGACCCAGTACTTC. Looking up the rest from reference TRBV2 and TRBJ2-5 gives the full variable domain: EPEVTQTPSHQVTQMGQEVILRCVPISNHLYFYWYRQILGQKVEFLVSFYNNEISEKSEIFDDQFSVERPDGSNFTLKIRSTKLEDSAMYFCASSTGQVLETQYFGPGTRLLVL.

The chain uses TRBV5-1 and TRBJ2-4; maybe TRBD2 (5 bases). The CDR3 consists of 16 residues. CDR1 is SGHRS and CDR2 is YFSETQ in the germline V gene. Trimming took off 4 bases at V and 0 bases at J, with 14 bases between the two ends. The CDR3 region is CASSTSPDLAKNIQYF. For the CDR3, the DNA is TGCGCCAGCAGCACTAGTCCCGATCTAGCCAAAAACATTCAGTACTTC.

The rearrangement joins TRBV6-1 to TRBJ1-4, with D maybe TRBD1 (6 bases). V lost 1 base and J lost 8, with 23 bases in between. CDR1 is MNHNS, CDR2 SASEGT, per germline. The CDR3 extends over 18 amino acids. CDR3 amino acids: CASSEVGIGRGEAEKLFF. Written as DNA, the CDR3 is TGTGCCAGCAGTGAAGTGGGTATTGGTAGGGGGGAGGCAGAAAAACTGTTTTTT.

This clone is a singleton in its sample. In DNA, the CDR3 is TGTGCCAGCAGTTCCTACTCGGGACTAGCGGGAGGGCGGTCCTACAATGAGCAGTTCTTC. It yields the protein CASSSYSGLAGGRSYNEQFF. V is TRBV27 and J is TRBJ2-1; 16 bases align to TRBD2. Germline V CDR1 and CDR2: MNHEY, SMNVEV (reference sequence). The CDR3 is 20 amino acids. The V and J ends lost 4 bases and 1 base, in that order; junction bases with no gene match: 10.

This clone was seen only once. The chain uses TRBV4-3 and TRBJ1-6; D is ambiguous. This CDR3 has 15 residues. Germline V lookup: CDR1 LGHNA, CDR2 YSLEER. V dropped 3 bases and J dropped 5 bases, with 11 bases sitting between them. CDR3 in amino acids: CASSHTQDHNSPLHF. CDR3 DNA: TGCGCCAGCAGCCATACTCAAGATCATAATTCACCCCTCCACTTT.

The chain has TRBV11-2 and TRBJ2-1, with 7 bases aligning to TRBD1. J was trimmed by 3 bases and V by 1 base; bases with no gene match: 3. This CDR3 has 15 amino acids. In germline, CDR1 is SGHAT, CDR2 FQNNGV. CDR3 sequence (DNA): TGTGCCAGCAGCTTAGGGGCAGGGGGCTACAATGAGCAGTTCTTC. Its protein product is CASSLGAGGYNEQFF.

The chain recombines TRBV7-2 with TRBJ2-7, with 7 bases that match TRBD1. There are 15 residues in the CDR3. Trimming at V came to 6 bases and at J to 5 bases, leaving 13 bases not matched to a gene. Looked up from germline, CDR1 is SGHTA and CDR2 is FQGNSA. In nucleotides, the CDR3 is TGTGCCAGCAGACCAACTACGGGACAGTTCCACGAGCAGTACTTC. Its translation is CASRPTTGQFHEQYF.

The chain employs TRBV28 and TRBJ1-2; D ambiguous. The CDR3 covers 13 residues. V was shortened by 3 bases and J by 4 bases, with 9 bases between the two germline ends. CDR1 is MDHEN, CDR2 SYDVKM, per germline. The DNA for the CDR3 is TGTGCCAGCAGTTTTGAGCTAGGCTATGGCTACACCTTC. Translation gives CASSFELGYGYTF.

This sequence joins TRBV7-9 and TRBJ1-4; D is perhaps TRBD1 (5 bases). Germline V lookup: CDR1 SEHNR, CDR2 FQNEAQ (reference sequence). V was clipped by 4 bases and J by 3 bases, with 12 bases between them. The CDR3 totals 15 residues. The CDR3 DNA follows: TGTGCCAGCAGCTCCCAGGGAAATGCTAATGAAAAACTGTTTTTT. As protein: CASSSQGNANEKLFF. The variable domain in full, completed from reference TRBV7-9 and TRBJ1-4, reads DTGVSQNPRHKITKRGQNVTFRCDPISEHNRLYWYRQTLGQGPEFLTYFQNEAQLEKSRLLSDRFSAERPKGSFSTLEIQRTEQGDSAMYLCASSSQGNANEKLFFGSGTQLSVL.

V and J are TRBV14 and TRBJ1-2; no definite D call. From germline, CDR1 is SGHDN and CDR2 FVKESK. V dropped 2 bases and J dropped 8 bases, with 15 bases sitting between them. This CDR3 contains 14 residues. For the CDR3, the DNA is TGTGCCAGCAGCCAAAGCCGTCCGGGAAAGGGCTACACCTTC. Translating gives CASSQSRPGKGYTF.